The present T cell receptor beta chain was sequenced within a study of T cell responses to AZD1222 COVID-19 vaccine. Study-level findings and limits: Clonal diversity may have been underestimated, and the donors were mostly white British, with more females than males. CD4 TCRs linked to vaccination spanned spike, dominating at 160-218 and 743-854.

This clone was counted once. What it binds is unknown. Trimming removed 5 bases at V and 0 bases at J, with 11 bases between. The CDR3 is made up of 15 amino acids. The germline gives CDR1 ENHRY, CDR2 SYGVKD. The repertoire was sequenced with immunoSEQ multiplex PCR; TCRdb's copy has only in-frame clones and lacks some. The sample lists over 100,000 clones, roughly 87% occurring once. The sequencing used peripheral blood, collected on day 0 of AZD1222 vaccination. The source of this sequence is an adult in good health. This sequence joins TRBV10-3 and TRBJ1-3; the D gene is possibly TRBD1 (6 bases). For the CDR3, the DNA is TGTGCCATCAGTTTACAGGGCCGCTCTGGAAACACCATATATTTT. The encoded protein is CAISLQGRSGNTIYF.